The 29 T cell receptor beta chains presented below share a single source sample, sequenced in a study of metastatic and nonmetastatic thyroid tumors. Among the patients, none had received any treatment before thyroid surgery. With MiXCR, TCRdb called clones anew from the PCR reads. The sample contains about 23,000 clones, roughly 21% of which appear only once. Sequenced material: blood. These receptors originate from a female donor with papillary thyroid cancer or a benign thyroid nodule (not recorded which). Some clones in this sample may be carry-over from other donors' samples.

This clone was detected many times. J is TRBJ2-6 and V is TRBV27; possibly TRBD1 or TRBD2 for D (7 bases each). In germline, CDR1 is MNHEY, CDR2 SMNVEV (reference sequence). This CDR3 region has 17 residues. Trimming left V 11 bases short and J 2 bases short, with 22 bases between. This CDR3 reads CAVRGRDSFTGANVLTF. CDR3 nucleotide sequence: TGTGCCGTCAGGGGGAGGGACAGCTTCACTGGGGCCAACGTCCTGACTTTC. The full variable domain, in which reference TRBV27 and TRBJ2-6 provide the parts outside the CDR3, is EAQVTQNPRYLITVTGKKLTVTCSQNMNHEYMSWYRQDPGLGLRQIYYSMNVEVTDKGDVPEGYKVSRKEKRNFPLILESPSPNQTSLYFCAVRGRDSFTGANVLTFGAGSRLTVL.

This clone was seen at least ten times. The gene calls are TRBV12-5 and TRBJ2-1; D is possibly TRBD1 or TRBD2 (5 bases each). Looked up from germline, CDR1 is LGHNT and CDR2 is FRNRAP. The CDR3 runs 14 residues. V was shortened by 6 bases and J by 5 bases, with 14 bases between the two germline ends. Here the CDR3 reads CASGPRDGDNEQFF. For the CDR3, the DNA is TGTGCTAGTGGCCCCCGGGACGGTGACAATGAGCAGTTCTTC.

The rearrangement links TRBV28 to TRBJ1-4; 7 nucleotides match TRBD1. CDR1 and CDR2 (germline): MDHEN, SYDVKM. V shed 7 bases and J 0 bases; nucleotides not matched to a gene: 5. The CDR3 is made up of 15 amino acids. Written as DNA, the CDR3 is TGTGCCAGCACGAAAGGGGGCGCAACTAATGAAAAACTGTTTTTT. It codes for CASTKGGATNEKLFF. Using reference TRBV28 and TRBJ1-4 for the parts outside the CDR3, the full variable domain is DVKVTQSSRYLVKRTGEKVFLECVQDMDHENMFWYRQDPGLGLRLIYFSYDVKMKEKGDIPEGYSVSREKKERFSLILESASTNQTSMYLCASTKGGATNEKLFFGSGTQLSVL.

This clone appeared many times. At one of its ends the junction is not consistent with the germline gene, which may arise from a read error. Other DNA sequences in the same sample also yield this CDR3. The rearrangement links TRBV10-3 to TRBJ1-3; 8 positions match TRBD1. The CDR3 has 12 residues. In germline, CDR1 is ENHRY, CDR2 SYGVKD. This chain's CDR3 is CATRDRGNTTYF. The CDR3 region has the DNA TGTGCCACCCGCGACAGGGGAAACACCACATATTTT.

In its sample, this clone was seen a few times. The V gene is TRBV2, the J gene TRBJ2-3; TRBD1 might be the D (5 bases). The V gene's germline CDR1 is SNHLY and CDR2 FYNNEI. The V end lost 6 bases, the J end lost 4 bases, and 17 bases lay between the germline ends. The CDR3 is 15 residues long. The CDR3 sequence is CASRANSKGSDTQYF. The CDR3 DNA reads as TGTGCCAGCAGGGCGAACTCTAAGGGGTCAGATACGCAGTATTTT.

The sample holds many counts of this clone. The chain uses TRBV6-2 or TRBV6-3 and TRBJ1-5; D may be TRBD1 (6 bases). This CDR3 comprises 15 residues. Germline loops: CDR1 MNHEY, CDR2 SVGEGT. The ends were cut back, 2 bases at V and 2 bases at J, with 10 bases in the middle. CDR3 DNA: TGTGCCAGCAGTTACGGGGGGCTCGGCAATCAGCCCCAGCATTTT. It is translated as CASSYGGLGNQPQHF.

This clone occurred many times. The rearrangement joins TRBV28 to TRBJ2-1; D gene unclear. The germline V gene has CDR1 MDHEN and CDR2 SYDVKM. The CDR3 is 16 residues long. V was pared by 4 bases and J by 5 bases, with 18 bases between. The CDR3 loop is CASSSWVNSRHNEQFF. The DNA for the CDR3 is TGTGCCAGCAGTTCCTGGGTGAACTCCCGGCACAATGAGCAGTTCTTC.

In this sample, this clone turned up many times. V usage is TRBV6-2 or TRBV6-3 and J usage is TRBJ2-5; D possibly corresponds to TRBD2 (6 bases). Germline CDR1 is MNHEY and CDR2 is SVGEGT. The CDR3 length is 14 residues. V lost 4 bases and J lost 5, with 14 bases in between. This chain's CDR3 is CASSSDREWETQYF. CDR3 nucleotide sequence: TGTGCCAGCAGTTCGGACCGGGAGTGGGAGACCCAGTACTTC.

This clone appeared many times. J is TRBJ1-2 and V is TRBV18; 7 nucleotides agree with TRBD1. The junction had 9 bases not matched to a gene; V was cut back by 8 bases and J by 6 bases. There are 13 residues in the CDR3. Germline CDR1 and CDR2: KGHSH and LQKENI. CDR3 coding DNA: TGTGCCAGCCGCTGGGGACAGTCCGATGGCTACACCTTC. It encodes CASRWGQSDGYTF.

The DNA for the CDR3 is TGTGCCTGGAGTGTTACATCACCCCTCCACTTT. This encodes CAWSVTSPLHF. The chain links TRBV30 to TRBJ1-6; D is uncertain. V was trimmed by 0 bases and J by 10 bases, leaving 4 bases between them. Per the germline V gene, CDR1 is GTSNPN and CDR2 is SVGIG (reference sequence). The CDR3 contains 11 residues.

This clone was detected many times. The rearrangement uses TRBV4-3 and TRBJ2-7; no clear D. Trimming took 0 bases from V and 6 from J, leaving 21 bases between them. Per the germline V gene, CDR1 is LGHNA and CDR2 is YSLEER. The CDR3 covers 17 residues. The chain's CDR3 is CASSQEVSDHFRREQYF. The CDR3 nucleotides are TGCGCCAGCAGCCAAGAAGTATCGGACCACTTTAGGCGCGAGCAGTACTTC.

This clone has just a few counts. This rearrangement joins TRBV19 to TRBJ1-1; a possible D gene is TRBD1 (6 bases). This CDR3 has 14 amino acids. The germline gives CDR1 LNHDA, CDR2 SQIVND (reference sequence). Trimming removed 6 bases at V and 5 bases at J, with 16 bases between. The CDR3 is CASRPRGGRTEAFF. In nucleotides, the CDR3 is TGTGCCAGTAGGCCCCGAGGGGGGAGAACTGAAGCTTTCTTT.

Only a few counts were recorded for this clone. V and J are TRBV6-1 and TRBJ1-3; D unresolved. This CDR3 has 18 residues. Germline loops: CDR1 MNHNS, CDR2 SASEGT. The V and J ends lost 2 bases and 2 bases respectively, with 19 bases between them. In DNA, the CDR3 is TGTGCCAGCAGTGAATTAAGGAGAGGACCCCGAACTGGAAACACCATATATTTT. Translating gives CASSELRRGPRTGNTIYF.

V usage is TRBV20-1 and J usage is TRBJ1-2, with 10 nucleotides matching TRBD1. This CDR3 spans 17 amino acids. The germline CDR1 and CDR2 sequences are DFQATT and SNEGSKA (reference sequence). V dropped 7 bases and J dropped 8; count of bases not matched to a gene: 22. CDR3 in amino acids: CSVTTGTGDGAIRGYTF. CDR3 nucleotides: TGCAGTGTAACAACCGGGACAGGGGACGGTGCAATTAGGGGCTACACCTTC.

This clone showed up many times. This rearrangement joins TRBV5-4 to TRBJ2-7, with a tentative D call TRBD1 (6 bases). CDR3 length: 15 amino acids. Trimming pared 4 bases from V and 1 base from J, leaving 15 bases between. CDR1 is SGHNT and CDR2 is YYREEE in the germline V gene (reference sequence). The DNA of the CDR3 is TGTGCCAGCAGCCGTACAGGGTCCGGGTCCTACGAGCAGTACTTC. This translates into CASSRTGSGSYEQYF. Full variable domain (outside the CDR3, taken from reference TRBV5-4 and TRBJ2-7): ETGVTQSPTHLIKTRGQQVTLRCSSQSGHNTVSWYQQALGQGPQFIFQYYREEENGRGNFPPRFSGLQFPNYSSELNVNALELDDSALYLCASSRTGSGSYEQYFGPGTRLTVT.

As concerns this clone: The final CDR3 position lacks the conserved phenylalanine or tryptophan, pointing to a likely read error. The chain joins TRBV7-9 to TRBJ2-7; tentatively, D is TRBD1 or TRBD2 (5 bases each). The CDR3 is made up of 13 amino acids. Germline V gene sequence: CDR1 SEHNR, CDR2 FQNEAQ (reference sequence). Trimming left V 4 bases short and J 7 bases short, with 14 bases between. The CDR3 DNA is TGTGCCAGCAGCTCGACAGCGGAGGTAGAGCAGTACCTC. The encoded protein is CASSSTAEVEQYL.

The chain has TRBV6-1 and TRBJ2-7, with 8 positions matching TRBD1. The J segment lost 0 bases and the V segment lost 2 bases, leaving 6 bases of the junction unmatched. This CDR3 has 16 amino acids. Germline V lookup: CDR1 MNHNS, CDR2 SASEGT. In DNA form, the CDR3 reads TGTGCCAGCAGTGAATTTCCACAGGGGGACTCCTACGAGCAGTACTTC. Its translation: CASSEFPQGDSYEQYF.

The chain uses TRBV27 and TRBJ1-2; possibly TRBD1 for D (5 bases). Trimming removed 5 bases at V and 7 bases at J, with 20 bases between. The CDR3 totals 15 residues. Per the germline V gene, CDR1 is MNHEY and CDR2 is SMNVEV (reference sequence). The CDR3 DNA follows: TGTGCCAGCAGTGCCTCTCCCGGGGCGGGTAGTGGCTACACCTTC. Residues: CASSASPGAGSGYTF.

This clone came up many times. The CDR3 bases are TGTGCCAGCAGCCCCACAGGGCGCGGAGATACGCAGTATTTT. As protein: CASSPTGRGDTQYF. The genes are TRBV7-9 and TRBJ2-3; TRBD1 is a possible D gene (6 bases). This CDR3 is built from 14 residues. The V end was cut by 5 bases, the J end by 5 bases, with 14 bases between. In germline, CDR1 is SEHNR, CDR2 FQNEAQ (reference sequence). The entire variable domain, with the rest obtained from reference TRBV7-9 and TRBJ2-3, is as follows: DTGVSQNPRHKITKRGQNVTFRCDPISEHNRLYWYRQTLGQGPEFLTYFQNEAQLEKSRLLSDRFSAERPKGSFSTLEIQRTEQGDSAMYLCASSPTGRGDTQYFGPGTRLTVL.

There are many counts of this clone. The V call is TRBV18, the J call TRBJ1-5; a weak D match, TRBD1 (6 bases). This CDR3 comprises 13 residues. The V gene's germline CDR1 is KGHSH and CDR2 LQKENI. Trimming removed 4 bases from V and 4 bases from J, with 8 bases in between. The CDR3 spells CASSLGQNQPQHF. CDR3 nucleotide sequence: TGTGCCAGCTCACTTGGACAGAATCAGCCCCAGCATTTT.

This clone was recorded many times. The chain couples TRBV28 to TRBJ1-2; 10 positions match TRBD1. Germline assignment: CDR1 MDHEN and CDR2 SYDVKM. J gave up 7 bases and V 5 bases, and 7 bases lay outside the gene matches. This CDR3 contains 14 residues. In DNA form, the CDR3 reads TGTGCCAGCAGTACACCGGGACAGGGGACTGGCTACACCTTC. Residues: CASSTPGQGTGYTF.

The table lists this clone with a few counts. The chain uses TRBV6-1 and TRBJ1-2, with unresolved D. There are 11 residues in the CDR3. V was clipped by 5 bases and J by 7 bases, with 8 bases between them. From germline, CDR1 is MNHNS and CDR2 SASEGT. CDR3 residues: CASSKGPGYTF. The CDR3 DNA follows: TGTGCCAGCAGTAAAGGCCCTGGCTACACCTTC.

This clone was counted many times. The J gene is TRBJ2-7, the V gene TRBV30; TRBD2 matches 9 bases. V dropped 4 bases and J dropped 6; count of bases not matched to a gene: 7. Germline V lookup: CDR1 GTSNPN, CDR2 SVGIG (reference sequence). The CDR3 totals 13 residues. CDR3 bases: TGTGCCTGGATGGGGCGGGAGGGCCGCGAGCAGTACTTC. Protein: CAWMGREGREQYF.

In its sample, this clone was seen a few times. This chain uses TRBV18 with TRBJ2-1, with D perhaps matching TRBD1 or TRBD2 (5 bases each). Germline V lookup: CDR1 KGHSH, CDR2 LQKENI. V was pared by 8 bases and J by 0 bases, with 14 bases between. The CDR3 extends over 15 amino acids. CDR3 sequence (DNA): TGTGCCAGCCCACATCGGGACGTCTCCTACAATGAGCAGTTCTTC. Protein product: CASPHRDVSYNEQFF.

This sequence joins TRBV6-1 and TRBJ2-1; D not resolved. The CDR3 covers 18 residues. V lost 1 base to trimming and J lost 7 bases, with 23 bases between them. CDR1 MNHNS and CDR2 SASEGT come from the germline V gene. CDR3 in amino acids: CASSEVIVGQYASNEQFF. CDR3 coding DNA: TGTGCCAGCAGTGAAGTTATCGTTGGGCAGTACGCATCGAATGAGCAGTTCTTC.

This clone was seen at least ten times. This chain links TRBV10-3 with TRBJ2-7; 10 bases align to TRBD2. The V gene's germline CDR1 is ENHRY and CDR2 SYGVKD. This CDR3 comprises 16 residues. J lost 6 bases, V lost 5 bases, and 13 bases had no gene match. CDR3 residues: CAISRGDQREGSEQYF. CDR3 in DNA: TGTGCCATCAGTCGGGGAGATCAGCGGGAGGGGAGCGAGCAGTACTTC.

The chain recombines TRBV6-4 with TRBJ2-1, with D perhaps TRBD1 (6 bases). Trimming took 3 bases from V and 10 from J, leaving 16 bases between them. There are 14 residues in the CDR3. Germline lookup yields CDR1 MRHNA and CDR2 SNTAGT. CDR3 bases: TGTGCCAGCAGTGAGAAGGGGGAGAGAGGGGAGCAGTTCTTC. As protein: CASSEKGERGEQFF.

The chain recombines TRBV10-1 with TRBJ2-7; D remains ambiguous. The CDR3 contains 14 residues. V lost 0 bases and J lost 5, with 11 bases in between. CDR1 and CDR2 from the germline V gene are WNHNN and SYGVQD (reference sequence). CDR3 bases: TGCGCCAGCAGTGAGTCCGCGCCCGTCCACGAGCAGTACTTC. Amino acids: CASSESAPVHEQYF.

This sequence joins TRBV4-2 and TRBJ2-1; 9 nucleotides line up with TRBD2. The junction had 14 bases not matched to a gene; V was cut back by 4 bases and J by 7 bases. The length of the CDR3 is 17 residues. Germline loops: CDR1 LGHNA, CDR2 YNFKEQ. The CDR3 nucleotides are TGTGCCAGCAGCCCGGGACTAGCTGGAGTCGGAGTTAATGAGCAGTTCTTC. Its protein product is CASSPGLAGVGVNEQFF.